A single sample gave rise to the 30 T cell receptor beta chains below, sequenced in a study of monozygotic twins with inflammatory bowel disease. Reanalyzing the 5' RACE reads, TCRdb keeps one entry per CDR3 protein, without DNA. Its table records approximately 330,000 distinct CDR3 sequences. Material for sequencing was blood. Every receptor here comes from a human donor with ulcerative colitis or Crohn's disease, or a healthy co-twin of an affected twin (not recorded which).

The rearrangement uses TRBV12-3 or TRBV12-4 and TRBJ2-3; the TRBD1 assignment by TCRdb is unverifiable without DNA. The CDR3 spans 16 residues. The CDR3 loop is CASSLAAPSATDTQYF.

The chain is built from TRBV7-2 and TRBJ1-1. The CDR3 extends over 14 amino acids. In germline, CDR1 is SGHTA, CDR2 FQGNSA. Here the CDR3 reads CASSPWGRDVEAFF.

The V gene is TRBV11-2, the J gene TRBJ2-3. The germline V gene has CDR1 SGHAT and CDR2 FQNNGV. This CDR3 is 13 amino acids long. CDR3 residues: CASSRGSTDTQYF. The entire variable domain, with the rest obtained from reference TRBV11-2 and TRBJ2-3, is as follows: EAGVAQSPRYKIIEKRQSVAFWCNPISGHATLYWYQQILGQGPKLLIQFQNNGVVDDSQLPKDRFSAERLKGVDSTLKIQPAKLEDSAVYLCASSRGSTDTQYFGPGTRLTVL.

The gene calls are TRBV10-3 and TRBJ2-3; TCRdb proposes TRBD2, but this gene call is untestable without DNA. The CDR3 has 18 amino acids. Germline V CDR1 and CDR2: ENHRY, SYGVKD. This CDR3 reads CAISGPGTSGSSTDTQYF.

The chain has TRBV2 and TRBJ2-5; TCRdb's assignment of TRBD2 cannot be checked, as there is no DNA. CDR3 length equals 14 residues. Germline CDR1 is SNHLY and CDR2 is FYNNEI. CDR3 region: CASSDPRGLETQYF.

The chain couples TRBV15 to TRBJ2-3; checking the TCRdb D call of TRBD1 is not possible without DNA. There are 15 residues in the CDR3. The germline V gene encodes CDR1 LNHNV and CDR2 YYDKDF (reference sequence). The CDR3 loop is CATSSPASSTDTQYF.

The chain links TRBV7-2 to TRBJ1-5; as DNA is missing, the TRBD1 call by TCRdb cannot be tested. Germline CDR1 and CDR2: SGHTA and FQGNSA. The CDR3 runs to 15 residues. CDR3 in amino acids: CASSSTGLSNQPQHF. Based on the CDR3 plus reference TRBV7-2 and TRBJ1-5, the full variable domain is GAGVSQSPSNKVTEKGKDVELRCDPISGHTALYWYRQSLGQGLEFLIYFQGNSAPDKSGLPSDRFSAERTGGSVSTLTIQRTQQEDSAVYLCASSSTGLSNQPQHFGDGTRLSIL.

The chain couples TRBV29-1 to TRBJ2-1; with no DNA, the TCRdb D assignment of TRBD2 cannot be verified. The CDR3 is made up of 15 amino acids. Germline V gene data show CDR1 as SQVTM and CDR2 as ANQGSEA. CDR3: CSVAGLADPYNEQFF.

The rearrangement joins TRBV29-1 to TRBJ2-4. CDR3 length equals 14 residues. CDR1 and CDR2 from the germline V gene are SQVTM and ANQGSEA. CDR3 protein: CSVEIGLAKNIQYF.

The CDR3 loop reads CASSLGGLTSGSYNEQFF. V usage is TRBV12-3 or TRBV12-4 and J usage is TRBJ2-1; without DNA, the TCRdb call of TRBD2 cannot be checked. This CDR3 region has 18 residues.

The CDR3 region is CASSLIQGLGSPLHF. The V gene is TRBV7-9, the J gene TRBJ1-6. The CDR3 length is 15 residues. Looked up from germline, CDR1 is SEHNR and CDR2 is FQNEAQ (reference sequence).

The V and J genes are TRBV6-5 and TRBJ2-6; the D gene TCRdb calls, TRBD1, cannot be checked with no DNA. The CDR3 covers 17 residues. CDR1 is MNHEY and CDR2 is SVGAGI in the germline V gene. The CDR3 is CASSYDTGTSGANVLTF.

This chain links TRBV4-1 with TRBJ2-1; TCRdb proposes TRBD1, but this gene call is untestable without DNA. Germline-derived CDR1 and CDR2 are MGHRA and YSYEKL. The CDR3 extends over 13 amino acids. This CDR3 reads CASSRRPDNEQFF.

This sequence joins TRBV5-5 and TRBJ2-2; TCRdb's D gene call, TRBD1, goes unchecked for lack of DNA. CDR1 SGHKS and CDR2 YYEKEE come from the germline V gene (reference sequence). The CDR3 consists of 14 residues. The CDR3 protein is CASSWGQGFGELFF.

The rearrangement links TRBV4-2 to TRBJ2-1; TCRdb proposes TRBD1, but this gene call is untestable without DNA. In germline, CDR1 is LGHNA, CDR2 YNFKEQ. The CDR3 runs to 15 residues. The CDR3 reads CASSQESFSPHEQFF.

This chain uses TRBV10-3 with TRBJ2-3; lacking DNA, the TRBD1 call made by TCRdb goes unchecked. Looked up from germline, CDR1 is ENHRY and CDR2 is SYGVKD. The CDR3 is 16 amino acids. This CDR3 is CAISEPGTGGTDTQYF.

The chain joins TRBV20-1 to TRBJ1-1; the TRBD1 assignment by TCRdb is unverifiable without DNA. Germline V lookup: CDR1 DFQATT, CDR2 SNEGSKA (reference sequence). The CDR3 runs 15 residues. The CDR3 region is CSARNQGAKNTEAFF.

The gene calls are TRBV29-1 and TRBJ2-3; the TRBD1 assignment by TCRdb is unverifiable without DNA. The CDR3 extends over 14 amino acids. Germline values: CDR1 SQVTM, CDR2 ANQGSEA. CDR3 region: CSVWRRPSTDTQYF.

The rearrangement uses TRBV5-1 and TRBJ2-6; TCRdb's assignment of TRBD1 cannot be checked, as there is no DNA. Germline-derived CDR1 and CDR2 are SGHRS and YFSETQ. This CDR3 has 18 residues. This CDR3 reads CASSFRDSLFSGANVLTF.

CDR3 region: CASSRDRGPSGNTIYF. The V and J genes are TRBV7-2 and TRBJ1-3; TCRdb calls TRBD1, which cannot be checked without DNA. Germline assignment: CDR1 SGHTA and CDR2 FQGNSA. This CDR3 region has 16 residues. The full variable domain, with the rest looked up from reference TRBV7-2 and TRBJ1-3, is GAGVSQSPSNKVTEKGKDVELRCDPISGHTALYWYRQSLGQGLEFLIYFQGNSAPDKSGLPSDRFSAERTGGSVSTLTIQRTQQEDSAVYLCASSRDRGPSGNTIYFGEGSWLTVV.

The chain joins TRBV12-3 or TRBV12-4 to TRBJ1-1. The CDR3 spans 11 residues. The CDR3 sequence is CASSFYAEAFF.

The chain has TRBV7-3 and TRBJ2-1; the TCRdb call, TRBD2, lacks DNA for checking. CDR1 is SGHTA, CDR2 FQGTGA, per germline. This CDR3 comprises 14 residues. The CDR3 sequence is CASSLTPSVNEQFF. The full variable domain, with the rest looked up from reference TRBV7-3 and TRBJ2-1, is GAGVSQTPSNKVTEKGKYVELRCDPISGHTALYWYRQSLGQGPEFLIYFQGTGAADDSGLPNDRFFAVRPEGSVSTLKIQRTERGDSAVYLCASSLTPSVNEQFFGPGTRLTVL.

The CDR3 protein is CASSFGQGYQPQHF. V gene TRBV28 combines with J gene TRBJ1-5; absent DNA, TCRdb's TRBD1 call cannot be checked. This CDR3 comprises 14 residues. From germline, CDR1 is MDHEN and CDR2 SYDVKM.

The chain uses TRBV7-2 and TRBJ1-2. CDR1 and CDR2 (germline): SGHTA, FQGNSA. This CDR3 has 13 residues. The CDR3 reads CASSWSGGRGYTF.

The CDR3 is CASSSLYRGAYTGELFF. This sequence joins TRBV11-2 and TRBJ2-2; TCRdb's D call, TRBD2, is unchecked because there is no DNA. This CDR3 is 17 amino acids long. Per germline, CDR1 SGHAT and CDR2 FQNNGV.

Here the CDR3 reads CSAIKGGSEKLFF. The rearrangement links TRBV20-1 to TRBJ1-4. The length of the CDR3 is 13 residues. CDR1 is DFQATT, CDR2 SNEGSKA, per germline (reference sequence).

The chain uses TRBV19 and TRBJ2-2. The CDR3 has 11 amino acids. CDR1 LNHDA and CDR2 SQIVND come from the germline V gene (reference sequence). The CDR3 loop reads CASRTSGELFF.

This chain joins TRBV5-6 and TRBJ2-1; as DNA is missing, the TRBD2 call by TCRdb cannot be tested. The CDR3 has 15 amino acids. Germline values: CDR1 SGHDT, CDR2 YYEEEE. The CDR3 region is CASSLEAGLGNEQFF.

This chain links TRBV20-1 with TRBJ2-2. The CDR3 is made up of 13 amino acids. Germline V CDR1 and CDR2: DFQATT, SNEGSKA (reference sequence). Here the CDR3 reads CSASWTNTGELFF.

The CDR3 loop reads CASSFGPGRDTQYF. The chain recombines TRBV5-6 with TRBJ2-3; TCRdb returns TRBD1, unconfirmable since there is no DNA. The CDR3 has 14 amino acids. Germline CDR1 is SGHDT and CDR2 is YYEEEE. The variable domain in full, with the rest retrieved from reference TRBV5-6 and TRBJ2-3, is DAGVTQSPTHLIKTRGQQVTLRCSPKSGHDTVSWYQQALGQGPQFIFQYYEEEERQRGNFPDRFSGHQFPNYSSELNVNALLLGDSALYLCASSFGPGRDTQYFGPGTRLTVL.